One sample yielded the 8 T cell receptor beta chains listed below, sequenced in a study of T-cell reconstitution after alpha-beta-depleted transplantation in children. Molecular barcoding with unique molecular identifiers was used for the TCRbeta library. TCRdb recomputed calls from the PCR reads with MiXCR, one row per CDR3 protein. The data show some 400,000 distinct CDR3 sequences, roughly 22% seen once. This specimen consisted of PBMCs from the stem cell graft donor, obtained from the stem cell graft. The source of these receptors is a human donor who donated a stem cell graft to a child with acute myeloid leukemia.

This clonotype has a count of ten or more. The V call is TRBV5-6, the J call TRBJ2-1; D is ambiguous. The CDR3 runs 13 residues. V lost 0 bases and J lost 7, with 8 bases in between. Germline V gene sequence: CDR1 SGHDT, CDR2 YYEEEE. The CDR3 is CASSLGRRNEQFF. CDR3 nucleotides: TGTGCCAGCAGCTTGGGTCGAAGGAATGAGCAGTTCTTC.

This clonotype has a handful of counts. The rearrangement links TRBV7-2 to TRBJ2-7; D is possibly TRBD2 (6 bases). CDR1 SGHTA and CDR2 FQGNSA come from the germline V gene. There are 14 residues in the CDR3. V lost 1 base and J 2 bases, leaving 9 bases between the germline ends. CDR3 sequence reads: CASSLDGRAYEQYF. In nucleotides, the CDR3 is TGTGCCAGCAGCTTAGACGGGAGAGCCTACGAGCAGTACTTC.

This clonotype was detected many times. The chain has TRBV7-3 and TRBJ2-5; D may be TRBD1 (6 bases). The CDR3 spans 14 residues. Germline CDR1 and CDR2: SGHTA and FQGTGA. V lost 1 base and J 4 bases, leaving 10 bases between the germline ends. The CDR3 nucleotides read TGTGCCAGCAGCTTAAATGGGGGCCGAGAGACCCAGTACTTC. Protein: CASSLNGGRETQYF.

V usage is TRBV6-2 or TRBV6-3 and J usage is TRBJ2-5, with TRBD2 identical over 12 bases. Germline V lookup: CDR1 MNHEY, CDR2 SVGEGT. This CDR3 is built from 14 residues. V was pared by 5 bases and J by 2 bases, with 0 bases of the junction left unmatched. The chain's CDR3 is CASSGLAGQETQYF. CDR3 DNA: TGTGCCAGCAGTGGACTAGCGGGACAAGAGACCCAGTACTTC.

This sequence joins TRBV5-1 and TRBJ2-3; either TRBD1 or TRBD2 may supply D (6 bases each). CDR3 length: 13 residues. Germline loops: CDR1 SGHRS, CDR2 YFSETQ. V was clipped by 3 bases and J by 6 bases, with 11 bases between them. For the CDR3, the DNA is TGCGCCAGCAGCTCGGGGGCGAGTGATACGCAGTATTTT. Its protein product is CASSSGASDTQYF.

This clonotype has at least ten counts. The CDR3 region is CASNRDAEQFF. The CDR3 DNA sequence: TGTGCCAGCAATCGGGACGCGGAGCAGTTCTTC. The V and J genes are TRBV12-3 or TRBV12-4 and TRBJ2-1; D may match TRBD1 or TRBD2 (5 bases each). The CDR3 runs 11 residues. V shed 7 bases and J shed 10 bases, with 11 bases lying between them.

This clonotype was seen only a few times. The rearrangement joins TRBV4-1 to TRBJ2-7; either TRBD1 or TRBD2 may supply D (5 bases each). The germline CDR1 and CDR2 sequences are MGHRA and YSYEKL. The CDR3 extends over 16 amino acids. V gave up 3 bases and J gave up 2 bases, with 17 bases separating them. The CDR3 here is CASSQTGGMATYEQYF. CDR3 in DNA: TGCGCCAGCAGCCAGACTGGGGGAATGGCCACCTACGAGCAGTACTTC.

This clonotype was seen ten or more times. CDR3 in amino acids: CASRVGAGFQETQYF. For the CDR3, the DNA is TGCGCCAGCCGAGTGGGAGCGGGGTTCCAAGAGACCCAGTACTTC. This chain uses TRBV10-2 with TRBJ2-5, with 7 bases that match TRBD2. CDR1 is WSHSY and CDR2 is SAAADI in the germline V gene. The trim removed 8 bases at V and 1 base at J, leaving 10 bases unmatched. The CDR3 totals 15 residues.